This is a list of T cell receptor beta chains from one sample in a study of cytomegalovirus exposure and HLA in healthy donors. Method: immunoSEQ multiplex PCR; TCRdb's copy keeps in-frame clones and lacks some. Found here are about 86,000 clones, about 76% of them singletons; the top ten hold about 14%. Source material: PBMCs. These receptors were taken from a woman in her thirties or forties in good health and CMV-seropositive. Each CDR3 is given with its conserved first and last residue.

v_gene,j_gene,CDR3aa
TRBV19,TRBJ1-2,CASLPTGTSSYGYTF
TRBV25-1,TRBJ1-4,CASSRGQGLGGNEKLFF
TRBV7-2,TRBJ1-5,CASSLASQNNQPQHF
TRBV25-1,TRBJ2-1,CASMAGGLNEQFF
TRBV10-3,TRBJ1-1,CATRDSMNTEAFF
TRBV18,TRBJ2-5,CASSPRVGQTGISAETQYF
TRBV7-9,TRBJ1-2,CASSPGGRGSYTF
TRBV7-6,TRBJ1-2,CASSYTRDTYGYTF
TRBV11-2,TRBJ2-7,CASSLPGYEQYF
TRBV7-9,TRBJ1-4,CASSLARANEKLFF
TRBV2,TRBJ2-7,CASSIPPGGASGDYEQYF
TRBV27,TRBJ1-1,CASSLARVGNTEAFF
TRBV6-1,TRBJ1-6,CASREAGDNSPLHF
TRBV7-2,TRBJ2-3,CASSFSPTDTQYF